This TCR beta chain was captured in a study of blood T cell repertoires in COVID-19. Across the study: Sources were T cells, B-cell-depleted T cells, or PBMCs; the material itself was cDNA or gDNA.

V lost 1 base, J lost 1 base, and 8 bases lay in between. The CDR3 is 16 amino acids. Per germline, CDR1 SGHTA and CDR2 FQGNSA. This clone was seen a handful of times. The method was immunoSEQ multiplex PCR; TCRdb's version includes in-frame clones alone and lacks a portion of them. The sample shows 220,000 or so clones, about 85% of them seen only once. The chain couples TRBV7-2 to TRBJ2-6, with D possibly matching TRBD2 (6 bases). This clonotype was obtained from a man aged 50-60 years who had recovered from COVID-19. Sequencing was carried out using peripheral blood. The CDR3 sequence is CASSLGGLSGANVLTF. The CDR3 DNA reads as TGTGCCAGCAGCTTAGGGGGACTTTCTGGGGCCAACGTCCTGACTTTC.